This T cell receptor (beta chain) was recorded in a study of T-cell memory formation after mild COVID-19 (dated by TCRdb to the early 2020s). The study in broad terms: TCR sequence clusters from the two donors were found to be largely donor specific. T-cell clones expanding and contracting after mild COVID-19 in two donors were tracked by longitudinal TCRalpha and TCRbeta repertoire sequencing. The cohort comprised two young, previously healthy adult volunteers, one female and one male.

V is clipped by 1 base and J by 4 bases, and the sequence between their germline boundaries is 7 bases long. The CDR3, cysteine through phenylalanine, is 13 amino acids long. The kept DNA is CDR3 alone, 39 bases in frame from the first base. CDR1 and CDR2, looked up from the germline V gene, are SGHTA and FQGNSA. What the study reported, not specific to this receptor: Whether the second-wave clones peaking on day 37 were SARS-CoV-2 specific was not confirmed. Contracting CD4+ clones were found mainly in CM and EM memory subsets, while CD8+ clones were enriched in EMRA. From day 15 to 85, contracting clones showed balanced CD4/CD8 phenotypes, whereas a second wave of clones that expanded from day 15 to 37 leaned towards CD4+. Only a couple of mild cases were covered in the study, and larger cohorts including severe cases with pre-infection samples were considered necessary. Some responding clones were detected in pre-infection memory, which suggested that pre-existing cross-reactive memory T cells had joined the SARS-CoV-2 response.

This clonotype was observed a few times. The target of this receptor is not known. Nothing much larger sits one base from this clone, and base qualities are not available. PBMCs were isolated by Ficoll-Paque density gradient centrifugation. Sequencing relied on an Illumina NovaSeq 6000. TCRalpha and TCRbeta cDNA libraries were constructed by 5'RACE with constant-segment primers, with sample barcodes and unique molecular identifiers being introduced. Trizol reagent was used to extract RNA from every sample. Libraries were amplified in two PCR steps, with a second sample barcode and Illumina TruSeq adapters added in the second step. The libraries were sequenced on an Illumina NovaSeq using 2 x 150 bp paired-end reads. Per the source publication's procedure: Reads were demultiplexed and collapsed into UMI-guided consensus sequences with migec v1.2.7. With mixcr v2.1.11, UMI consensuses were aligned to TRA and TRB V and J templates and assembled into clonotypes. A clonotype was counted as expanded or contracted only when both edgeR and NoisET called the clonotype significant, with the noise models trained on biological replicates. edgeR calls used a false discovery rate-adjusted p below 0.01 and a log2 fold-change threshold of 1. As an exploratory analysis of dynamics, max-normalized trajectories of the 1000 most abundant clonotypes were examined by PCA with hierarchical clustering. The CD4 or CD8 phenotype of responding clones was assigned using the separately sequenced CD4+ and CD8+ repertoires. TCRdb reprocessing: public reads trimmed at Q25 with fastp, clones called with MiXCR, in-frame beta chains kept. Records with the same CDR3 protein are collapsed into one entry carrying the most frequent genes and DNA. TCRdb's processing, not the authors' own work, is the source of the V and J calls. Counted in this sample were 250,000 to 350,000 distinct CDR3 sequences; approximately 15% of them appeared once. The ten largest account for roughly 20% of the sample.

Recombination linked TRBV7-2 to TRBJ1-1, with the D gene uncertain. The receptor was isolated from a man between 18 and 35 years old who had mild COVID-19 (a few samples of this study predate the infection). The sample titles of this study are shuffled in the database, so cell type and time point are left out; the donor was told from shared clones. What was sequenced was PBMCs or a T cell subset sorted from them (not recorded which). The CDR3 reads as follows: CASSLGRLTEAFF. The DNA sequence follows: TGTGCCAGCAGCTTAGGACGCCTCACTGAAGCTTTCTTT.